This T cell receptor beta chain originates from a study of blood T cell repertoires in COVID-19. The method was immunoSEQ multiplex PCR; TCRdb's version includes in-frame clones alone and lacks a portion of them. The sample contains under 60,000 clones, about 90% of which appear only once. The CDR3 sequence is 14 residues long. Trimming at V came to 4 bases and at J to 6 bases, leaving 6 bases not matched to a gene. CDR1 and CDR2 (germline): MNHNY, SVGAGI (reference sequence). The chain joins TRBV6-6 to TRBJ1-2; TRBD1 aligns across 9 bases. Sequencing was done on a sample of peripheral blood. The sequence derives from a human donor with acute or convalescent COVID-19. The donor label of this sample is uncertain. DNA for the CDR3: TGTGCCAGCAGTTTCCCCGACAGGGGGGATGGCTACACCTTC. Protein: CASSFPDRGDGYTF.